This TCR beta chain was found in a study of siplizumab effects on memory and regulatory T cells. Study-wide points: Roughly 75-97% of proliferating CD4+ or CD8+ clones lacked an assignable naive or memory phenotype. Naive T cells, seemingly more diverse than memory cells, seemed major alloresponse contributors. Unstimulated subsets accounted for the mapping of only a minor share of the clones that were alloreactive.

The V and J ends lost 0 bases and 0 bases, in that order; junction bases with no gene match: 8. The germline gives CDR1 SGHRS, CDR2 YFSETQ. The CDR3 has 17 residues. The study assayed around 92,000 TCR templates per sample. TCRdb's copy holds only in-frame clones and misses some; the assay was immunoSEQ multiplex PCR. Seen here are roughly 68,000 clones, roughly 96% observed once, and the top ten hold 0.095%. Worth noting for this clone: Its cognate antigen is unknown.

The specimen was naive CD8+ T cells sorted from blood. The chain couples TRBV5-1 to TRBJ1-1; 7 nucleotides line up with TRBD1. This clonotype was obtained from a human donor in good health. The CDR3 is CASSLVVGDSLNTEAFF. DNA of the CDR3: TGCGCCAGCAGCTTGGTAGTGGGGGACAGTTTGAACACTGAAGCTTTCTTT.